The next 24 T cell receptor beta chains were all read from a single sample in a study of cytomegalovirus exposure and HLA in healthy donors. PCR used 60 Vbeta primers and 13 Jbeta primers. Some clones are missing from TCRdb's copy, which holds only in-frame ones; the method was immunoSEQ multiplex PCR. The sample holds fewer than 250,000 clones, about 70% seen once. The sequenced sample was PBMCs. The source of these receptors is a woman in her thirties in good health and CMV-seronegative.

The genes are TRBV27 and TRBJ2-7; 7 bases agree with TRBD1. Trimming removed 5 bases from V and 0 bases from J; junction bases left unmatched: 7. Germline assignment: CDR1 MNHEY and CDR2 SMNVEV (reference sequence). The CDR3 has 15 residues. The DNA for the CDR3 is TGTGCCAGCAGTCGACAGGGTCTCGGCTCCTACGAGCAGTACTTC. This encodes CASSRQGLGSYEQYF.

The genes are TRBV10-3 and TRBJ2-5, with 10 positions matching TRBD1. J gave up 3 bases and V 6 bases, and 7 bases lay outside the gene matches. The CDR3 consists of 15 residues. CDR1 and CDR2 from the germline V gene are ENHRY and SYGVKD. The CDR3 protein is CAIRPSGTGEETQYF. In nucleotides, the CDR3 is TGTGCCATCAGACCCTCCGGGACAGGGGAAGAGACCCAGTACTTC.

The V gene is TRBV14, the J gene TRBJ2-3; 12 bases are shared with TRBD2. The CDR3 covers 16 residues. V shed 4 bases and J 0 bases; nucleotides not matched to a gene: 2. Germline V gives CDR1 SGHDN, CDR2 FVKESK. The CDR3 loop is CASSRLAGGSTDTQYF. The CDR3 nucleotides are TGTGCCAGCAGCCGCCTAGCGGGAGGGAGCACAGATACGCAGTATTTT.

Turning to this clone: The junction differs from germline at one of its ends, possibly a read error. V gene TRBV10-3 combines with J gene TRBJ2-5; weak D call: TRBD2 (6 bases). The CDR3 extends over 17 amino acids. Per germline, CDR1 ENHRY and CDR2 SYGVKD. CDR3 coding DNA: TGTGCCATCAGTGCTCGGTTCGGAGGGGCCCATCCAGAGCCCCAGTACTTC. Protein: CAISARFGGAHPEPQYF.

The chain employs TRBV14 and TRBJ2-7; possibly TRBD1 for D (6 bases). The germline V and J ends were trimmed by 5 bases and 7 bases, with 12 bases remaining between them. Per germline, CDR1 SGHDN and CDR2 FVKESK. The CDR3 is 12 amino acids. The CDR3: CASSWTADEQYF. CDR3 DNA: TGTGCCAGCAGCTGGACAGCTGATGAGCAGTACTTC.

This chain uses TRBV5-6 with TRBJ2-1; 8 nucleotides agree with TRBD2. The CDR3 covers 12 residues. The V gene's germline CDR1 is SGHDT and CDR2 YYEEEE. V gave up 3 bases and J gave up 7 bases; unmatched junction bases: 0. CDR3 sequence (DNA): TGTGCCAGCAGCTCGGGAGGGAATGAGCAGTTCTTC. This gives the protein CASSSGGNEQFF.

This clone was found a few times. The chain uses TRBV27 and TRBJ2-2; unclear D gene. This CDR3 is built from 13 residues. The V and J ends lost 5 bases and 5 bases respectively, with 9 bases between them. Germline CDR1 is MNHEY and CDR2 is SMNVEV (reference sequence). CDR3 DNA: TGTGCCAGCAGTACTTTACCTACCGGGGAGCTGTTTTTT. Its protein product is CASSTLPTGELFF.

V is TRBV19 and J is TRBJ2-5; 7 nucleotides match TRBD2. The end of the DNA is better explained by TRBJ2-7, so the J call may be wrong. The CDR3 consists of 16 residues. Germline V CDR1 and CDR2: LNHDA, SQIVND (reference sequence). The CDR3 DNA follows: TGTGCCAGTAGTATAGCGGGAGGCCTCAGCTCCTACGAGCAGTACTTC. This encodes CASSIAGGLSSYEQYF.

CDR3 residues: CASSPGLRNTEAFF. For the CDR3, the DNA is TGTGCCAGCAGCCCCGGTTTGAGGAACACTGAAGCTTTCTTT. The gene calls are TRBV7-9 and TRBJ1-1, with unresolved D. Per germline, CDR1 SEHNR and CDR2 FQNEAQ (reference sequence). V dropped 5 bases and J dropped 1 base, with 11 bases sitting between them. The CDR3 loop spans 14 amino acids.

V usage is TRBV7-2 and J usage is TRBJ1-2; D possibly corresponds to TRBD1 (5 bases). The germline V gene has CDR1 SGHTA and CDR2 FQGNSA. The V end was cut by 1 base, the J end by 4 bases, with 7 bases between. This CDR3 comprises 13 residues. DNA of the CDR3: TGTGCCAGCAGCTTAGGGGGGGTCTATGGCTACACCTTC. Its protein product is CASSLGGVYGYTF.

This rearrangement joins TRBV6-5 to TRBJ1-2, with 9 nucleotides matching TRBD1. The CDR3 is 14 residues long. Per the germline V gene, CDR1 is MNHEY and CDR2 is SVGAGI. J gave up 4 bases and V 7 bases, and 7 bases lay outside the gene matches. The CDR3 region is CASTPGQGGYGYTF. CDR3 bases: TGTGCCAGCACCCCGGGACAGGGAGGCTATGGCTACACCTTC.

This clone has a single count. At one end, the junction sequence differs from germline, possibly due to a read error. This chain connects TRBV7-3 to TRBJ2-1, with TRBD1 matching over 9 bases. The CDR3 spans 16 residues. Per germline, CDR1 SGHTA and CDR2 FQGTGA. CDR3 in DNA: TGTTCCAGCAGCTCTTCTGGGGACAGGGCCTACAATGAGCAGTTCTTC. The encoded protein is CSSSSSGDRAYNEQFF.

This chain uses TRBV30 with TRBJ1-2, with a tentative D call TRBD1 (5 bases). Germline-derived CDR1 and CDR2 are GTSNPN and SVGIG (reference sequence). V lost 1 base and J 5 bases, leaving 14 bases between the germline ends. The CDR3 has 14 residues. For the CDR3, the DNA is TGTGCCTGGAGTGAAGTGTCGGCAGGGTATGGCTACACCTTC. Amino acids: CAWSEVSAGYGYTF.

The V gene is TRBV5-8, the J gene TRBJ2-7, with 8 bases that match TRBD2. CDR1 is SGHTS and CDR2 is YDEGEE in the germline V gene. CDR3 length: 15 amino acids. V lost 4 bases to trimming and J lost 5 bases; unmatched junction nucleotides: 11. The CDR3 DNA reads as TGTGCCAGCAGCCGCACCGGGACTAGTAACCACGAGCAGTACTTC. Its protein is CASSRTGTSNHEQYF.

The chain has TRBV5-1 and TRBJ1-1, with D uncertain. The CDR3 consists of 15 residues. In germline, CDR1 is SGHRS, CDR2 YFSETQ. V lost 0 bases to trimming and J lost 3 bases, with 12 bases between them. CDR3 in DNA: TGCGCCAGCAGCTTGGCCGGTGCAGGCTACACTGAAGCTTTCTTT. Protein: CASSLAGAGYTEAFF. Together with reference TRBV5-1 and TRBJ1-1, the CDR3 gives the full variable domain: KAGVTQTPRYLIKTRGQQVTLSCSPISGHRSVSWYQQTPGQGLQFLFEYFSETQRNKGNFPGRFSGRQFSNSRSEMNVSTLELGDSALYLCASSLAGAGYTEAFFGQGTRLTVV.

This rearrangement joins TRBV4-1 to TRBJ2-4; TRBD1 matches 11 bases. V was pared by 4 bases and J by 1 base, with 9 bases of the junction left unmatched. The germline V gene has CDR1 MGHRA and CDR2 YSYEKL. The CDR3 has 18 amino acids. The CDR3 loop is CASSPTDRGLVAKNIQYF. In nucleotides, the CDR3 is TGCGCCAGCAGCCCGACGGACAGGGGGCTAGTTGCCAAAAACATTCAGTACTTC.

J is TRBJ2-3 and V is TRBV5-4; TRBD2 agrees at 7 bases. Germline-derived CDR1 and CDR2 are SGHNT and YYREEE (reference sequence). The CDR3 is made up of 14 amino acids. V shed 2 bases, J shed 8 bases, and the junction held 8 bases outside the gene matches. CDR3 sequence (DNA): TGTGCCAGCAGCTTAAGGGAGGGGCGCAGTACGCAGTATTTT. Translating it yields CASSLREGRSTQYF.

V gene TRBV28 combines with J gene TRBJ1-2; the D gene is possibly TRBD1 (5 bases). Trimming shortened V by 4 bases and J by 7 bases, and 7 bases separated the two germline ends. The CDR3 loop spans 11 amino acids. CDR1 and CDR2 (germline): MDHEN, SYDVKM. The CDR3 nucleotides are TGTGCCAGCAGTTCCAGGGTTGGCTACACCTTC. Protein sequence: CASSSRVGYTF.

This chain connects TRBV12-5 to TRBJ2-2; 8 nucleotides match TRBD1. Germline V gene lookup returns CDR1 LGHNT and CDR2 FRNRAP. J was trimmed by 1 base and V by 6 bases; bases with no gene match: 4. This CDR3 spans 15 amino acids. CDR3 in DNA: TGTGCTAGTGGCTCCGGGACAGGGAACACCGGGGAGCTGTTTTTT. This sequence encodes CASGSGTGNTGELFF.

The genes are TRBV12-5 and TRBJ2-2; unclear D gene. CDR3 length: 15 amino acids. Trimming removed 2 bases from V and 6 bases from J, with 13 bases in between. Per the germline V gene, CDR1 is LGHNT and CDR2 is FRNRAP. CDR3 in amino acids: CASGLSSSRPGELFF. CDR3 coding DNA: TGTGCTAGTGGTTTGTCTTCCTCCAGGCCCGGGGAGCTGTTTTTT.

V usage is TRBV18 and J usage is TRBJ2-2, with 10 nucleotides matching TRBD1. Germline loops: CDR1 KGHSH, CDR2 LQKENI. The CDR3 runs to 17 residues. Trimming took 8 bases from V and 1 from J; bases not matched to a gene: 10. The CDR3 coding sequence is TGTGCCAGCACCGGGACAGGGGTAGAGTTGAACACCGGGGAGCTGTTTTTT. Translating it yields CASTGTGVELNTGELFF.

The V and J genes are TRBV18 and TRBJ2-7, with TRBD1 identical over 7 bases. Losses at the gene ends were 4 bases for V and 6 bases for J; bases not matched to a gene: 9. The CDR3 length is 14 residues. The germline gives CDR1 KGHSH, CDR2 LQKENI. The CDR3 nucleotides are TGTGCCAGCTCACTTAGGACAGGCTCCATCGAGCAGTACTTC. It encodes CASSLRTGSIEQYF.

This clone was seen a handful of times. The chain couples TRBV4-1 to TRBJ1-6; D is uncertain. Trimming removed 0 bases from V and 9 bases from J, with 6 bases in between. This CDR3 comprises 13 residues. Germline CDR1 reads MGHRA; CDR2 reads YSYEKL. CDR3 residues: CASSQEVVSPLHF. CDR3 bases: TGCGCCAGCAGCCAAGAGGTAGTTTCACCCCTCCACTTT.

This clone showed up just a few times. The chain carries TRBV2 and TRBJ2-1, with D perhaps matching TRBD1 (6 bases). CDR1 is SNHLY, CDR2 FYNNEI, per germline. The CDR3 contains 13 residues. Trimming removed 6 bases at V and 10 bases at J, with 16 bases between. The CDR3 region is CASSRGRFDEQFF. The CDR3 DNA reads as TGTGCCAGCAGCAGGGGTAGATTCGACGAGCAGTTCTTC. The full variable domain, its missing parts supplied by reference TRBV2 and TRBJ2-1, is EPEVTQTPSHQVTQMGQEVILRCVPISNHLYFYWYRQILGQKVEFLVSFYNNEISEKSEIFDDQFSVERPDGSNFTLKIRSTKLEDSAMYFCASSRGRFDEQFFGPGTRLTVL.